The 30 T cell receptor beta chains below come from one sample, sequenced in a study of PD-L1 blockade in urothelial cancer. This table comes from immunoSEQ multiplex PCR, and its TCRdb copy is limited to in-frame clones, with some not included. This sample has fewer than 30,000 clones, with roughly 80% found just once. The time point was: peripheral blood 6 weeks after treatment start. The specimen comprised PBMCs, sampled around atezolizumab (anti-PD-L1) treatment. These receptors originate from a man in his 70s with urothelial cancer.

Written as DNA, the CDR3 is TGTGCCAGCAGCTTACATGAGGGCTACACCTTC. This sequence encodes CASSLHEGYTF. The chain combines TRBV7-9 with TRBJ1-2; no definite D call. The CDR3 sequence is 11 residues long. V was cut by 2 bases and J by 8 bases, with 6 bases left in between. CDR1 and CDR2 (germline): SEHNR, FQNEAQ (reference sequence).

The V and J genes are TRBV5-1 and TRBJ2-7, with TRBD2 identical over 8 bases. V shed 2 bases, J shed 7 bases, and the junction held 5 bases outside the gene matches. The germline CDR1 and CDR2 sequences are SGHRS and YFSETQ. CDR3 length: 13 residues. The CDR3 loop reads CASSFSGEEEQYF. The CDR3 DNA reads TGCGCCAGCAGCTTTAGCGGGGAGGAGGAGCAGTACTTC. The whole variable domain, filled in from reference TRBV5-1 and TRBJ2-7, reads KAGVTQTPRYLIKTRGQQVTLSCSPISGHRSVSWYQQTPGQGLQFLFEYFSETQRNKGNFPGRFSGRQFSNSRSEMNVSTLELGDSALYLCASSFSGEEEQYFGPGTRLTVT.

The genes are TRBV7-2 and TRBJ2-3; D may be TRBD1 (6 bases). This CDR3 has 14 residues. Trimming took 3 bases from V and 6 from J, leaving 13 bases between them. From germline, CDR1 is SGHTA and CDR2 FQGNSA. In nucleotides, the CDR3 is TGTGCCAGCAGCTTCCCAGGGGCTAGGGATACGCAGTATTTT. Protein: CASSFPGARDTQYF.

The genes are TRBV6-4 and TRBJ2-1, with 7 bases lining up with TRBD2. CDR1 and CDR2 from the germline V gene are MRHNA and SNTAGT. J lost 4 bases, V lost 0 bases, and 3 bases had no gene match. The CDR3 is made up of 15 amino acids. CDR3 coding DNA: TGTGCCAGCAGTGACTCGGGGGGGGGATACAATGAGCAGTTCTTC. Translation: CASSDSGGGYNEQFF.

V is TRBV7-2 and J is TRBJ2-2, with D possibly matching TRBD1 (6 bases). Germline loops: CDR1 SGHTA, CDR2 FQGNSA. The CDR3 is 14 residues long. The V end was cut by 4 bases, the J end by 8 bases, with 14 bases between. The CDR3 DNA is TGTGCCAGCAGCTCCTTTGGGGGCCGGGGGGAGCTGTTTTTT. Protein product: CASSSFGGRGELFF.

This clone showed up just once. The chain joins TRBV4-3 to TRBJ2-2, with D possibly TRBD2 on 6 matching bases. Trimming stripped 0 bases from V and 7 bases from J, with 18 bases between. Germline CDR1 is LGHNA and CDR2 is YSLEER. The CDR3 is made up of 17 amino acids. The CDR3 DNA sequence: TGCGCCAGCAGCCAAGATCTTGGGAGGTCTCTGGACGGGGAGCTGTTTTTT. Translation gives CASSQDLGRSLDGELFF.

CDR3 residues: CASSQQRNNEQFF. The CDR3 DNA is TGTGCCAGCAGCCAGCAGCGTAACAATGAGCAGTTCTTC. The chain links TRBV4-2 to TRBJ2-1; D ambiguous. V gave up 3 bases and J gave up 5 bases, with 8 bases separating them. The CDR3 loop spans 13 amino acids. Germline V lookup: CDR1 LGHNA, CDR2 YNFKEQ.

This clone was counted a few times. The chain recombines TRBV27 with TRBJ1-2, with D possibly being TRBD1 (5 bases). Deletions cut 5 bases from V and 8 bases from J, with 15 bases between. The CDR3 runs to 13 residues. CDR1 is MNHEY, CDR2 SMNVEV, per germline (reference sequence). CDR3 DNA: TGTGCCAGCAGTCTCGGCCATAAGGGGGGCTACACCTTC. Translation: CASSLGHKGGYTF.

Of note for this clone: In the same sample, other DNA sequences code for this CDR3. This CDR3 is CASSLDRGHADTQYF. DNA for the CDR3: TGCGCCAGCAGCTTAGACAGGGGGCACGCAGATACGCAGTATTTT. The rearrangement joins TRBV5-1 to TRBJ2-3; TRBD1 matches at 10 bases. Unmatched junction bases numbered 4, after V lost 2 bases and J lost 4 bases. This CDR3 spans 15 amino acids. The germline V gene has CDR1 SGHRS and CDR2 YFSETQ.

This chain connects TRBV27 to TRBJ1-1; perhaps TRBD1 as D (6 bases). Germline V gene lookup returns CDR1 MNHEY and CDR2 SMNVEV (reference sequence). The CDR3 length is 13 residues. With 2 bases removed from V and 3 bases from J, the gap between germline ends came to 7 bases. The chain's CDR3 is CASSLTGYTEAFF. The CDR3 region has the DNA TGTGCCAGCAGTTTAACAGGGTACACTGAAGCTTTCTTT.

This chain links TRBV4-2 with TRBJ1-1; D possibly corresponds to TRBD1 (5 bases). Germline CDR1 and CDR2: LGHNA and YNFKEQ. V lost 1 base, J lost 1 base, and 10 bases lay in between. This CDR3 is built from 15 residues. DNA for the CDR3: TGTGCCAGCAGCCAAGTTGACAGATCGAACACTGAAGCTTTCTTT. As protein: CASSQVDRSNTEAFF.

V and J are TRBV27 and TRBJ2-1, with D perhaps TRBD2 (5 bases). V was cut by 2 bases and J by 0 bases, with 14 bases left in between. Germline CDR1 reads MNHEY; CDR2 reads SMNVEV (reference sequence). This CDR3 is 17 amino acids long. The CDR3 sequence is CASSLISPGSSYNEQFF. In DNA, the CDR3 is TGTGCCAGCAGTTTAATATCACCGGGAAGCTCCTACAATGAGCAGTTCTTC.

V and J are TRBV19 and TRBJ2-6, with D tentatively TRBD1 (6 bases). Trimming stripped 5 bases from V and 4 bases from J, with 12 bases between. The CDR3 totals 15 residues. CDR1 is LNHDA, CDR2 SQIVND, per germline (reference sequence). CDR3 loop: CASSPSGQGANVLTF. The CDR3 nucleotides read TGTGCCAGTAGTCCATCTGGACAGGGGGCCAACGTCCTGACTTTC.

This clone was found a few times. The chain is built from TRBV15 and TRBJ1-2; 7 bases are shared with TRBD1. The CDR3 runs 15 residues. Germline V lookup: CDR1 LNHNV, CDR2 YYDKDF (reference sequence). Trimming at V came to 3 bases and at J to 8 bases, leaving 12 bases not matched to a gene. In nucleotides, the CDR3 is TGTGCCACCAGCAGGGAACAGGGGAGCTCAGGCGGCTACACCTTC. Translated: CATSREQGSSGGYTF.

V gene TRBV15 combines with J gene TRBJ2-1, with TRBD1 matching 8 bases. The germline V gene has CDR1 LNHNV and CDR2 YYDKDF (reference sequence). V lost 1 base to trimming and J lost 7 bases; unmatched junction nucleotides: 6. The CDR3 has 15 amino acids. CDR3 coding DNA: TGTGCCACCAGCAGAGCAGGGGGCAAGACAAATGAGCAGTTCTTC. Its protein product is CATSRAGGKTNEQFF.

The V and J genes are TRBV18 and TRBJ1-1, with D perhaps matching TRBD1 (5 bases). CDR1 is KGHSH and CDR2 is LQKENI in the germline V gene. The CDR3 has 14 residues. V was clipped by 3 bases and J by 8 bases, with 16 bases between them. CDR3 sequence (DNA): TGTGCCAGCTCACCCCTATCCGTTACAGGAGAAGCTTTCTTT. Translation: CASSPLSVTGEAFF.

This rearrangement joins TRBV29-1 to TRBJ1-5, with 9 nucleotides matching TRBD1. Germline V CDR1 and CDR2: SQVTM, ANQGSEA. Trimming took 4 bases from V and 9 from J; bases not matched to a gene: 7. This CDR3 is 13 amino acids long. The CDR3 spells CSVGDRERRPQHF. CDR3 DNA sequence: TGCAGCGTTGGGGACAGGGAAAGGCGGCCCCAGCATTTT.

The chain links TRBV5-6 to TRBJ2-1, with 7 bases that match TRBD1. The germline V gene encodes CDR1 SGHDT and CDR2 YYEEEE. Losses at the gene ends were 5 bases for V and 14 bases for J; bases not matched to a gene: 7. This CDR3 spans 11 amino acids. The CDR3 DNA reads TGTGCCAGCAGTGGAGACAGGGAAAAGTTCTTC. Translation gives CASSGDREKFF. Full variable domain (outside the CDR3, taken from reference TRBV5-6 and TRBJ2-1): DAGVTQSPTHLIKTRGQQVTLRCSPKSGHDTVSWYQQALGQGPQFIFQYYEEEERQRGNFPDRFSGHQFPNYSSELNVNALLLGDSALYLCASSGDREKFFGPGTRLTVL.

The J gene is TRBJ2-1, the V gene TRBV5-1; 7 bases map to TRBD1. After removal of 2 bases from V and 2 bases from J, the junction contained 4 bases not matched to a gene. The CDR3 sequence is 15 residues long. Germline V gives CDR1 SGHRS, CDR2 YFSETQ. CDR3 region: CASSLQGYPYNEQFF. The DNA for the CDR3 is TGCGCCAGCAGCTTACAGGGGTATCCCTACAATGAGCAGTTCTTC.

The CDR3 DNA sequence: TGTGCCAGCTCAACGGGACAGGGAGAAAACGAGCAGTACTTC. Translating gives CASSTGQGENEQYF. The rearrangement joins TRBV18 to TRBJ2-7; 9 bases agree with TRBD1. In germline, CDR1 is KGHSH, CDR2 LQKENI. V was pared by 5 bases and J by 5 bases, with 7 bases of the junction left unmatched. The CDR3 is 14 residues long.

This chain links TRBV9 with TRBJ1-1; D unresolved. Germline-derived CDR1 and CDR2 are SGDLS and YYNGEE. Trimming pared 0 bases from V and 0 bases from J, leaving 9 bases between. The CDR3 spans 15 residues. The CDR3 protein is CASSVGGLMNTEAFF. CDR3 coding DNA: TGTGCCAGCAGCGTAGGAGGGCTAATGAACACTGAAGCTTTCTTT.

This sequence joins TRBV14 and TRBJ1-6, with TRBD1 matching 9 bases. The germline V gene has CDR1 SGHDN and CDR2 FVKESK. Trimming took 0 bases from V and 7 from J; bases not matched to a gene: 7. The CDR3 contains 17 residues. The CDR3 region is CASSQEYGTGSNSPLHF. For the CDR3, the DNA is TGTGCCAGCAGCCAAGAATACGGGACAGGGAGCAATTCACCCCTCCACTTT.

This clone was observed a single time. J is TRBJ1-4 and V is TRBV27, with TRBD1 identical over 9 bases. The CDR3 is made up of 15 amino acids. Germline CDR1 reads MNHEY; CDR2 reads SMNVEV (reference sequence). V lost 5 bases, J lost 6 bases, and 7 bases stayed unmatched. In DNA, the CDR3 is TGTGCCAGCAGTGGAACAGGGGGCGCCGATGAAAAACTGTTTTTT. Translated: CASSGTGGADEKLFF.

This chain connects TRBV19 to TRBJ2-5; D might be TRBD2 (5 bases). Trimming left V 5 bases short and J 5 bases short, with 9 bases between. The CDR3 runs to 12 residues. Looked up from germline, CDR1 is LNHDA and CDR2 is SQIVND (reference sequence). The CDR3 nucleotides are TGTGCCAGTAGTGGCGGGCTTGAGACCCAGTACTTC. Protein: CASSGGLETQYF.

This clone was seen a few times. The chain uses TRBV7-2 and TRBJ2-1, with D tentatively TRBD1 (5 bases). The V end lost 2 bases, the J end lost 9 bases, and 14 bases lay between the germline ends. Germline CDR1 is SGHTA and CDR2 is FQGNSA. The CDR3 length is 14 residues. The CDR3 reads CASSLQGDLGEQFF. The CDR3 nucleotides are TGTGCCAGCAGCTTACAGGGCGATTTAGGTGAGCAGTTCTTC.

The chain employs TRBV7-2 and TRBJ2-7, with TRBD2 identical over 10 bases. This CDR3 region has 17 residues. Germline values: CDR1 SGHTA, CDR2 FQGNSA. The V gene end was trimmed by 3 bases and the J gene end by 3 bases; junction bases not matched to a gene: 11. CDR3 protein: CASSLGSGRAYVYEQYF. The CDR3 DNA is TGTGCCAGCAGCTTGGGGAGCGGGAGGGCCTACGTCTACGAGCAGTACTTC.

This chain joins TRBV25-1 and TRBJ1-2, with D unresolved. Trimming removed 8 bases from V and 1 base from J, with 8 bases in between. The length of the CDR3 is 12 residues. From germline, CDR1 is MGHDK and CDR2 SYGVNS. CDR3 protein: CASHEVNYGYTF. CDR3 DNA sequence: TGTGCCAGCCATGAGGTTAACTATGGCTACACCTTC.

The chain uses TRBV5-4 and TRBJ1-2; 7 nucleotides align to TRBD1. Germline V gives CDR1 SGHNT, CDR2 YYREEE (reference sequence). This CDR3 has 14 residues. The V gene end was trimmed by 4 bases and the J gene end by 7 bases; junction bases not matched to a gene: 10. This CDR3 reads CASSMGRGLFGYTF. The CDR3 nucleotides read TGTGCCAGCAGCATGGGTAGGGGGCTTTTTGGCTACACCTTC.

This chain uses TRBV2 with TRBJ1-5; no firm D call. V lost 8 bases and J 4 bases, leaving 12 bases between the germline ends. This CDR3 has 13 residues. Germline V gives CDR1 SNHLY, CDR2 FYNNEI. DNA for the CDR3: TGTGCCAGCCAGGAGGACCAAAATCAGCCCCAGCATTTT. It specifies CASQEDQNQPQHF.

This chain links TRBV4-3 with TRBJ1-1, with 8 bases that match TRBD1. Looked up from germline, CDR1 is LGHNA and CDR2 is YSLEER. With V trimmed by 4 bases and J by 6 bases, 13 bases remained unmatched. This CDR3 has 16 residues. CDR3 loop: CASSRGGGRGLAEAFF. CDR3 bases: TGCGCCAGCAGCCGAGGAGGGGGCAGGGGGCTCGCTGAAGCTTTCTTT.